The 3 T cell receptor beta chains reported below all come from one sample, sequenced in a study of blood T cell repertoires in COVID-19. TCRdb's table, derived via immunoSEQ multiplex PCR, lists solely in-frame clones and lacks some. Of about 200,000 clones in the sample, around 84% were seen once. The sequenced sample consisted of peripheral blood. The receptors shown here come from an elderly man with acute or convalescent COVID-19.

This sequence joins TRBV5-5 and TRBJ1-2; 9 nucleotides align to TRBD1. The CDR3 loop spans 15 amino acids. From germline, CDR1 is SGHKS and CDR2 YYEKEE (reference sequence). V shed 0 bases and J 5 bases; nucleotides not matched to a gene: 5. CDR3 bases: TGTGCCAGCAGCTTGGAGGGACAGGGTAATTATGGCTACACCTTC. Amino acids: CASSLEGQGNYGYTF.

This chain connects TRBV7-2 to TRBJ2-5; TRBD1 agrees at 9 bases. Per germline, CDR1 SGHTA and CDR2 FQGNSA. The CDR3 is made up of 15 amino acids. The V gene end was trimmed by 1 base and the J gene end by 1 base; junction bases not matched to a gene: 1. This chain's CDR3 is CASSLGGQGQETQYF. The DNA of the CDR3 is TGTGCCAGCAGCTTAGGGGGACAGGGCCAAGAGACCCAGTACTTC. The full variable domain, completed using reference TRBV7-2 and TRBJ2-5, is GAGVSQSPSNKVTEKGKDVELRCDPISGHTALYWYRQSLGQGLEFLIYFQGNSAPDKSGLPSDRFSAERTGGSVSTLTIQRTQQEDSAVYLCASSLGGQGQETQYFGPGTRLLVL.

The V call is TRBV7-2, the J call TRBJ2-3, with D perhaps TRBD2 (5 bases). CDR3 length: 14 amino acids. The germline V gene encodes CDR1 SGHTA and CDR2 FQGNSA. V lost 3 bases, J lost 2 bases, and 9 bases lay in between. The CDR3 DNA sequence: TGTGCCAGCAGCTTTTATAGCGCCACAGATACGCAGTATTTT. This encodes CASSFYSATDTQYF.